The 8 T cell receptor beta chains below come from one sample, sequenced in a study of blood T cell repertoires in COVID-19. Profiling relied on immunoSEQ multiplex PCR, and the TCRdb table lists in-frame clones only, not all of them. The data show more than 200,000 clones, around 85% seen once. Sample: peripheral blood. The receptors derive from a woman aged 35 to 49 with active or convalescent COVID-19.

CDR3 sequence reads: CASKGEISDTQYF. The CDR3 nucleotides are TGTGCCAGCAAGGGGGAGATCAGCGATACGCAGTATTTT. The chain recombines TRBV6-5 with TRBJ2-3, with D perhaps TRBD1 (6 bases). Trimming removed 7 bases at V and 6 bases at J, with 14 bases between. CDR1 MNHEY and CDR2 SVGAGI come from the germline V gene. The CDR3 is 13 amino acids.

In this sample, this clone turned up a few times. This chain joins TRBV7-9 and TRBJ1-1; 7 positions match TRBD1. V lost 5 bases and J lost 7; bases outside the gene matches: 7. The CDR3 length is 13 residues. The germline V gene encodes CDR1 SEHNR and CDR2 FQNEAQ (reference sequence). CDR3 sequence (DNA): TGTGCCAGCAGCCGTTTAAGGGACAGTGAAGCTTTCTTT. This translates into CASSRLRDSEAFF.

The CDR3 DNA follows: TGTGCCAGCAGCCTGGGACAGACGAAAAACATTCAGTACTTC. Protein: CASSLGQTKNIQYF. The gene calls are TRBV11-2 and TRBJ2-4, with 7 bases matching TRBD1. J lost 4 bases, V lost 5 bases, and 5 bases had no gene match. The CDR3 consists of 14 residues. CDR1 and CDR2 (germline): SGHAT, FQNNGV.

This chain links TRBV10-3 with TRBJ2-7; 9 bases match TRBD1. Germline V gene lookup returns CDR1 ENHRY and CDR2 SYGVKD. Trimming at V came to 5 bases and at J to 5 bases, leaving 7 bases not matched to a gene. This CDR3 has 14 amino acids. CDR3 loop: CAISTGTGLDEQYF. In DNA, the CDR3 is TGTGCCATCAGTACCGGGACAGGGCTCGACGAGCAGTACTTC.

The rearrangement joins TRBV5-6 to TRBJ1-1; D ambiguous. The CDR3 contains 14 residues. V lost 1 base to trimming and J lost 1 base, with 8 bases between them. CDR1 SGHDT and CDR2 YYEEEE come from the germline V gene. The CDR3 here is CASSLYAANTEAFF. CDR3 coding DNA: TGTGCCAGCAGCTTGTACGCGGCGAACACTGAAGCTTTCTTT. Full variable domain (outside the CDR3, taken from reference TRBV5-6 and TRBJ1-1): DAGVTQSPTHLIKTRGQQVTLRCSPKSGHDTVSWYQQALGQGPQFIFQYYEEEERQRGNFPDRFSGHQFPNYSSELNVNALLLGDSALYLCASSLYAANTEAFFGQGTRLTVV.

The count of this clone is one. The CDR3 coding sequence is TGTGCCACCAGCGCATTGATAGCGGGGGAGTACCAAGAGACCCAGTACTTC. This encodes CATSALIAGEYQETQYF. V and J are TRBV24-1 and TRBJ2-5, with TRBD2 matching 9 bases. V lost 7 bases, J lost 0 bases, and 11 bases stayed unmatched. Germline CDR1 reads KGHDR; CDR2 reads SFDVKD. CDR3 size: 17 residues.

The CDR3 coding sequence is TGTGCCATCAGTTTCCATAGCAATCAGCCCCAGCATTTT. Translating gives CAISFHSNQPQHF. This chain links TRBV10-3 with TRBJ1-5; no firm D call. Germline CDR1 and CDR2: ENHRY and SYGVKD. This CDR3 has 13 amino acids. V lost 5 bases and J 0 bases, leaving 5 bases between the germline ends.

This clone was detected only once. CDR3 sequence: CASATVKNTEAFF. CDR3 DNA sequence: TGTGCCAGCGCCACGGTAAAGAACACTGAAGCTTTCTTT. The V gene is TRBV19, the J gene TRBJ1-1; D is ambiguous. Trimming stripped 9 bases from V and 1 base from J, with 12 bases between. This CDR3 contains 13 residues. Per the germline V gene, CDR1 is LNHDA and CDR2 is SQIVND (reference sequence).